This T cell receptor beta chain was identified during a study of T cell responses to AZD1222 COVID-19 vaccine. V lost 4 bases and J lost 4, with 17 bases in between. This CDR3 has 16 amino acids. CDR1 and CDR2 from the germline V gene are SEHNR and FQNEAQ (reference sequence). Profiling relied on immunoSEQ multiplex PCR, and the TCRdb table lists in-frame clones only, not all of them. Of more than 95,000 clones listed, around 89% are singletons. The source is an adult in good health. V and J are TRBV7-9 and TRBJ1-3, with D possibly matching TRBD1 (6 bases). Sample: peripheral blood, taken on day 0 of AZD1222 vaccination. DNA for the CDR3: TGTGCCAGCAGCTCCCCCCTTACAGGGTTCGGAAACACCATATATTTT. Protein: CASSSPLTGFGNTIYF.